This paragraph covers one TCR beta chain sequence. These data come from a study of cytomegalovirus exposure and HLA in healthy donors. The PCR contained 60 Vbeta and 13 Jbeta primers. Here immunoSEQ multiplex PCR was the method, and the copy in TCRdb shows in-frame clones only, minus some. In the table there are roughly 160,000 clones, 79% of which are singletons. Sequenced sample: PBMCs. The source is a man aged 40-49 years in good health and CMV-seronegative.

The CDR3 spells CASSYTGGGTEAFF. CDR3 coding DNA: TGTGCCAGCAGTTATACCGGGGGGGGGACTGAAGCTTTCTTT. The chain carries TRBV5-6 and TRBJ1-1; tentative D call: TRBD1 (5 bases). The CDR3 runs 14 residues. The V gene's germline CDR1 is SGHDT and CDR2 YYEEEE. V was pared by 5 bases and J by 5 bases, with 16 bases between.